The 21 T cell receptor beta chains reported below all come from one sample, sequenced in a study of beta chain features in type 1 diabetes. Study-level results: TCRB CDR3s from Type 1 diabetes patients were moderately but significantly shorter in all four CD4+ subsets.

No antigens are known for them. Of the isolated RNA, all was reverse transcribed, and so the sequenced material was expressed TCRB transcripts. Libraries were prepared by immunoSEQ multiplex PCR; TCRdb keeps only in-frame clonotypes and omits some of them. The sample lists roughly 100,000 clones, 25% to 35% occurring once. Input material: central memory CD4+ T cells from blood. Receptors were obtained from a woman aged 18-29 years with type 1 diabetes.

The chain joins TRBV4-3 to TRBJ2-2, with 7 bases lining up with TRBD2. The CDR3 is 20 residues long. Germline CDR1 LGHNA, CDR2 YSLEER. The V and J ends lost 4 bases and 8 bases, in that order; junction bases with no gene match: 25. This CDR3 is CASSPSHFKALALMGGELFF. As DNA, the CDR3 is TGCGCCAGCAGCCCTTCCCACTTCAAGGCACTAGCGCTTATGGGGGGGGAGCTGTTTTTT.

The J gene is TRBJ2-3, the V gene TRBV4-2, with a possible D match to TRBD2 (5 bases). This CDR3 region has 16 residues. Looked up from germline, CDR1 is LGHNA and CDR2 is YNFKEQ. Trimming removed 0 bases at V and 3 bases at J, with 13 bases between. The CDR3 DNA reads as TGTGCCAGCAGCCAAGATTTCGAGGGTATAACAGATACGCAGTATTTT. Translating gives CASSQDFEGITDTQYF.

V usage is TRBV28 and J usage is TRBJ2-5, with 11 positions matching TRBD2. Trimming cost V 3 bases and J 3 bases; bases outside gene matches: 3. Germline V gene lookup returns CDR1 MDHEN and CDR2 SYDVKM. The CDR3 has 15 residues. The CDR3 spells CASSFIAGGEETQYF. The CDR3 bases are TGTGCCAGCAGTTTTATAGCGGGAGGGGAAGAGACCCAGTACTTC.

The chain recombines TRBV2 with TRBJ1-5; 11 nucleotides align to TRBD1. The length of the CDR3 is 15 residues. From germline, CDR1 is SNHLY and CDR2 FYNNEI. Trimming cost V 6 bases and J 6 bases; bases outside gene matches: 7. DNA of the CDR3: TGTGCCAGCAGGGGACAGGGGGTTTTCGGTCAGCCCCAGCATTTT. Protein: CASRGQGVFGQPQHF.

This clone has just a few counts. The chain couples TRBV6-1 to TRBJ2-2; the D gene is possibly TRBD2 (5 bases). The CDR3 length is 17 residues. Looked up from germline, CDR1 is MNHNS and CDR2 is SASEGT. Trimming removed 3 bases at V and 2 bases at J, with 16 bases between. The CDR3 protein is CASSDSKFRGNTGELFF. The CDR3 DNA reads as TGTGCCAGCAGTGACAGTAAATTCCGGGGAAACACCGGGGAGCTGTTTTTT.

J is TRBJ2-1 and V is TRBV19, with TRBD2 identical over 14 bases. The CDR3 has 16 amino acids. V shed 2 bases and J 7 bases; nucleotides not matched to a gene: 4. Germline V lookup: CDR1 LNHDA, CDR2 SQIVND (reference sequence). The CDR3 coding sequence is TGTGCCAGTAGTATACTAGGGACTAGCGGGAGTAATGAGCAGTTCTTC. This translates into CASSILGTSGSNEQFF.

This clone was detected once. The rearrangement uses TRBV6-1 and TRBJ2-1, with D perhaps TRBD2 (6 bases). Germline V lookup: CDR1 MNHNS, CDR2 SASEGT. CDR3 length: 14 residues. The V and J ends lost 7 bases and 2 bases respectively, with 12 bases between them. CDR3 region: CASTTGDTYNEQFF. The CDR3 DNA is TGTGCCAGCACCACGGGAGACACCTACAATGAGCAGTTCTTC.

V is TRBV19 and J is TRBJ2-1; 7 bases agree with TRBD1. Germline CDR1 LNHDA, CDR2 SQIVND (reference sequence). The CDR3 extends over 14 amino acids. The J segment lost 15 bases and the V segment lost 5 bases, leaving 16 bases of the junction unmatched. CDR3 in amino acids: CASSSYRFGQATFF. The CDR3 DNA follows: TGTGCCAGTAGTTCCTACAGGTTTGGACAGGCAACGTTCTTC.

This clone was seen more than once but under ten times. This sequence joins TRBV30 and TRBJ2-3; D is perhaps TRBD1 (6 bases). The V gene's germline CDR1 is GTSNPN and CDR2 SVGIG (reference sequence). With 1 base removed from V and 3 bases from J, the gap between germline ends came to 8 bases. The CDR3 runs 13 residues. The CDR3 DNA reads TGTGCCTGGAGTGGGCAGGGGACAGATACGCAGTATTTT. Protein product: CAWSGQGTDTQYF.

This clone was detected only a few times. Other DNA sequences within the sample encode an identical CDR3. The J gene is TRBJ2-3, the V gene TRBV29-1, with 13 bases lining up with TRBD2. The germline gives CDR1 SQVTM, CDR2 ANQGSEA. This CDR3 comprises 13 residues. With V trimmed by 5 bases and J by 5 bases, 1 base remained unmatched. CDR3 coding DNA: TGCAGCGTTCGACTAGCGGGAGGAGATACGCAGTATTTT. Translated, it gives CSVRLAGGDTQYF.

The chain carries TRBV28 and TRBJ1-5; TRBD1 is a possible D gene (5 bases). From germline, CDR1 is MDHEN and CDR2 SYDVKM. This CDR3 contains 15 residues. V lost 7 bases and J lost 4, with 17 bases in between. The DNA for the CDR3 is TGTGCCAGCATTGCCTCGGACACACTGAATCAGCCCCAGCATTTT. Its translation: CASIASDTLNQPQHF.

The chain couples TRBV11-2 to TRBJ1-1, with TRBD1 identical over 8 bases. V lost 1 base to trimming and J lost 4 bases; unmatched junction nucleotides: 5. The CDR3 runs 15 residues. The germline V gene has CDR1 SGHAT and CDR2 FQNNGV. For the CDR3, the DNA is TGTGCCAGCAGCTTAGCGTCCGGGACAGGCACTGAAGCTTTCTTT. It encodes CASSLASGTGTEAFF.

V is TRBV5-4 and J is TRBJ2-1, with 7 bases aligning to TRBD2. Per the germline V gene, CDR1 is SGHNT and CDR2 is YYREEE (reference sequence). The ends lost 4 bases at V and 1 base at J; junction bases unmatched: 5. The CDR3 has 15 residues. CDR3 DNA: TGTGCCAGCAGCGCGCTAGCGGCTTCCTACAATGAGCAGTTCTTC. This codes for CASSALAASYNEQFF. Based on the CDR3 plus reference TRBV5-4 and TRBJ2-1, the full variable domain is ETGVTQSPTHLIKTRGQQVTLRCSSQSGHNTVSWYQQALGQGPQFIFQYYREEENGRGNFPPRFSGLQFPNYSSELNVNALELDDSALYLCASSALAASYNEQFFGPGTRLTVL.

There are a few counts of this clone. CDR3 amino acids: CASRRQGLSNQPQHF. CDR3 nucleotides: TGTGCCAGCAGGAGACAGGGGCTAAGCAATCAGCCCCAGCATTTT. V is TRBV2 and J is TRBJ1-5; the match to TRBD1 covers 8 bases. The V gene end was trimmed by 6 bases and the J gene end by 1 base; junction bases not matched to a gene: 5. From germline, CDR1 is SNHLY and CDR2 FYNNEI. CDR3 size: 15 residues.

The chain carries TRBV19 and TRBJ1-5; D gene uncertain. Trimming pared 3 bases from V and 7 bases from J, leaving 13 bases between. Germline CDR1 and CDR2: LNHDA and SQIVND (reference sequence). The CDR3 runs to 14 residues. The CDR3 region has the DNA TGTGCCAGTAGTATTGGACTCCTGGTCCAGCCCCAGCATTTT. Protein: CASSIGLLVQPQHF.

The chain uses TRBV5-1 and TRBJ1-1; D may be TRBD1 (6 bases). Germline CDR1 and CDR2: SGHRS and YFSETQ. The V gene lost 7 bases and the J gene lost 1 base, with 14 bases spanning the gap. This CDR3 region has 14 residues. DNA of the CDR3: TGCGCCAGCGGCGGGGGCACTTCGAACACTGAAGCTTTCTTT. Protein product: CASGGGTSNTEAFF.

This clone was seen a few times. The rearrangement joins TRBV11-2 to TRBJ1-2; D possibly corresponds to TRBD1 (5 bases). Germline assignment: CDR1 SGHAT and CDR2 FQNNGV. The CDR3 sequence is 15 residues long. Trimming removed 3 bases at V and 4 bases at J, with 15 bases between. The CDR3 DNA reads TGTGCCAGCAGCTTCAGTGGGGCGCAGGCCTATGGCTACACCTTC. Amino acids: CASSFSGAQAYGYTF.

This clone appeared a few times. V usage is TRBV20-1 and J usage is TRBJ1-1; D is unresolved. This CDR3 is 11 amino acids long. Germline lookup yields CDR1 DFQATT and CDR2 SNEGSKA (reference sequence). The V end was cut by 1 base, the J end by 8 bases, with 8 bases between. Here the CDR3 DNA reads TGCAGTGCTAGAGGGCTGTTCGAAGCTTTCTTT. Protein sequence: CSARGLFEAFF.

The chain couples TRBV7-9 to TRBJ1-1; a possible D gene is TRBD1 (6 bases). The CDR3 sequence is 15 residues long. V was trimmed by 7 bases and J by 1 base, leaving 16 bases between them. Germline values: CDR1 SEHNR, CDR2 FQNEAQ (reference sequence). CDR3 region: CASTALGAANTEAFF. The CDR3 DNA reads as TGTGCCAGCACCGCACTGGGGGCAGCGAACACTGAAGCTTTCTTT. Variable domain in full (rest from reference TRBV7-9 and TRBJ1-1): DTGVSQNPRHKITKRGQNVTFRCDPISEHNRLYWYRQTLGQGPEFLTYFQNEAQLEKSRLLSDRFSAERPKGSFSTLEIQRTEQGDSAMYLCASTALGAANTEAFFGQGTRLTVV.

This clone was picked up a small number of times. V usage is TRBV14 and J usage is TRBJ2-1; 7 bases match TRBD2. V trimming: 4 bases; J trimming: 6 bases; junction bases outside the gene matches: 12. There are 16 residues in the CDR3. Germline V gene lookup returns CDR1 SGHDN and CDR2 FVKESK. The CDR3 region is CASSLLGSGMLNEQFF. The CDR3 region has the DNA TGTGCCAGCAGCCTACTAGGCAGCGGGATGCTCAATGAGCAGTTCTTC.

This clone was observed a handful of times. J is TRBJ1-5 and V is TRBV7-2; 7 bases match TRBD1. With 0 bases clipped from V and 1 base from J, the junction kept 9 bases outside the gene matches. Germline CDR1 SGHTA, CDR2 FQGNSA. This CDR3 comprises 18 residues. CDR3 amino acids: CASSLAPEGARSNQPQHF. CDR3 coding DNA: TGTGCCAGCAGCTTAGCGCCAGAGGGGGCAAGGAGCAATCAGCCCCAGCATTTT. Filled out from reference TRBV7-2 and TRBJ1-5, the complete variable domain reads GAGVSQSPSNKVTEKGKDVELRCDPISGHTALYWYRQSLGQGLEFLIYFQGNSAPDKSGLPSDRFSAERTGGSVSTLTIQRTQQEDSAVYLCASSLAPEGARSNQPQHFGDGTRLSIL.